A selection of T cell receptor beta chains follows, all from one sample in a study of blood T cell repertoires in COVID-19. Profiling relied on immunoSEQ multiplex PCR, and the TCRdb table lists in-frame clones only, not all of them. The profile covers under 250,000 clones, with around four fifths appearing a single time and about 2% taken by the ten largest. Source material: peripheral blood. The receptors stem from a man between 25 and 39 years old who had recovered from COVID-19. CDR3s leave out the opening cysteine and the closing phenylalanine or tryptophan.

ASSFTSLSGELF,TRBV5-6,TRBJ2-2
ASSLGTGDTEAF,TRBV11-3,TRBJ1-1
ASSFYGGPYEQY,TRBV7-2,TRBJ2-7
ASSTKPGLAGISTDTQY,TRBV19,TRBJ2-3
ASGFGGSYNSPLH,TRBV2,TRBJ1-6
ASRQGARKLF,TRBV28,TRBJ1-4
ASSRVGSNTDTQY,TRBV6-5,TRBJ2-3
ASSPGFSRNTIY,TRBV7-8,TRBJ1-3
ASSLDPGGETQY,TRBV7-8,TRBJ2-5
ASSSRQAYLQPQH,TRBV19,TRBJ1-5
ASSTDYANYGYT,TRBV5-1,TRBJ1-2
ASSQTGGGQETQY,TRBV7-3,TRBJ2-5
ASSGTSSETQY,TRBV18,TRBJ2-5
ASSTDTTDTQY,TRBV19,TRBJ2-3
ASSQDRLAQETQY,TRBV4-2,TRBJ2-5
ASSVRGRETQY,TRBV9,TRBJ2-5
ASSVRQNSPLH,TRBV11-1,TRBJ1-6
SVEETYYGYT,TRBV29-1,TRBJ1-2
ASSYSTDSASAQY,TRBV6-2/TRBV6-3,TRBJ2-3
ASSFGSRDEKLF,TRBV11-2,TRBJ1-4
ASSEFRETQY,TRBV2,TRBJ2-5
ASITGSEAF,TRBV6-5,TRBJ1-1